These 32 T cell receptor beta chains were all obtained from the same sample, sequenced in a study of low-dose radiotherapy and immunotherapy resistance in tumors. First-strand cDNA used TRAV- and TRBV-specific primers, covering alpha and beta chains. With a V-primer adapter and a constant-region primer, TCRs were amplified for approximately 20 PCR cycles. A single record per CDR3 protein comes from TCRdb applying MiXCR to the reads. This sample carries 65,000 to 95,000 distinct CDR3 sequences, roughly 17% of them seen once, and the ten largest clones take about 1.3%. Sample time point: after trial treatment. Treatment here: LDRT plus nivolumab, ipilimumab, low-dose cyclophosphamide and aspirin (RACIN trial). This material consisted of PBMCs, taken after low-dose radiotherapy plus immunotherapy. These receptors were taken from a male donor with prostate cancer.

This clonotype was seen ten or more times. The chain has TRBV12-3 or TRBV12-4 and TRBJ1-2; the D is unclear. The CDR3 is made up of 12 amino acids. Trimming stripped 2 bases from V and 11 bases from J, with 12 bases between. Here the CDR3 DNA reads TGTGCCAGCAGTTTATTAGAAGGAAGGTACACCTTC. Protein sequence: CASSLLEGRYTF.

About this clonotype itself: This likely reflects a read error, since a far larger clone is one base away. The CDR3 region is CASFRAGDGQPQHF. CDR3 nucleotide sequence: TGTGCCAGCTTCAGGGCTGGGGACGGTCAGCCCCAGCATTTT. The chain combines TRBV6-6 with TRBJ1-5, with D possibly matching TRBD1 (5 bases). This CDR3 comprises 14 residues. In germline, CDR1 is MNHNY, CDR2 SVGAGI (reference sequence). V was shortened by 8 bases and J by 6 bases, with 17 bases between the two germline ends.

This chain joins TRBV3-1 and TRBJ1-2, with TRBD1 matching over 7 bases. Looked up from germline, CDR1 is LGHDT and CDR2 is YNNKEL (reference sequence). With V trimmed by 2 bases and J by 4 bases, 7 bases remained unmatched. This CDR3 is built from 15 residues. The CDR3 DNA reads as TGTGCCAGCAGCCAATCGGGAGGGGGCAGCTATGGCTACACCTTC. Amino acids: CASSQSGGGSYGYTF.

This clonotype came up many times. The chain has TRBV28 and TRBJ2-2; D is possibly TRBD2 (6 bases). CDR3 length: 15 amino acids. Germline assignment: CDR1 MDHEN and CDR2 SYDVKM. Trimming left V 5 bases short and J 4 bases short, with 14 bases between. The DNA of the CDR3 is TGTGCCAGCAGTCGAGGATCAGCGGGCACCGGGGAGCTGTTTTTT. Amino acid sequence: CASSRGSAGTGELFF.

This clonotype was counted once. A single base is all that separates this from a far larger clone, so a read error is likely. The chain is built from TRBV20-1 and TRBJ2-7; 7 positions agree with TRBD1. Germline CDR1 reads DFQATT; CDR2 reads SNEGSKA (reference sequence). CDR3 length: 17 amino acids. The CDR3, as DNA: TGCAGTGCTAGTGGTGGAGTAGAGAGGACAGGATCCTATGAGCAGTACTTC. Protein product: CSASGGVERTGSYEQYF.

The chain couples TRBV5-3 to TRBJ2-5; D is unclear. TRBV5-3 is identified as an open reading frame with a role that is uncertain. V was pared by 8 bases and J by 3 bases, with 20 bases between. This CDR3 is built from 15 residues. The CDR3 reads CASSPRAGVEETQYF. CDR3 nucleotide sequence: TGTGCCAGCAGCCCTCGGGCCGGAGTGGAAGAGACCCAGTACTTC.

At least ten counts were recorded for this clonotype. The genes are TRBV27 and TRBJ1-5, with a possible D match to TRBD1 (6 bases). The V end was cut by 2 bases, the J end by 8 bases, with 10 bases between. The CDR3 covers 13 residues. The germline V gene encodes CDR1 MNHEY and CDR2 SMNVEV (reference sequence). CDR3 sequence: CASSLGRGEPQHF. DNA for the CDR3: TGTGCCAGCAGTTTAGGCAGGGGTGAGCCCCAGCATTTT.

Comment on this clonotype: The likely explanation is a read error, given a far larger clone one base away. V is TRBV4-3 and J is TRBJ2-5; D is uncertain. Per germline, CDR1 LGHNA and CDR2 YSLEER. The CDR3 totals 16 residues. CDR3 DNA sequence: TGCGCCATCAGCCAAGTAATCGGTTCGGTAACGGAGACCCAGTACTTC. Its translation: CAISQVIGSVTETQYF.

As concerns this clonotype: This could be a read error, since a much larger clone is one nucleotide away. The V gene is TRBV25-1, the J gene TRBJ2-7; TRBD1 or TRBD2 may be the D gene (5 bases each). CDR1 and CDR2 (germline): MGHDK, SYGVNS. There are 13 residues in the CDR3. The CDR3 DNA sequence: TGTGCCTGCAGAGCTGGGGGTTCCTACGAGCAGTACTTC. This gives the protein CACRAGGSYEQYF.

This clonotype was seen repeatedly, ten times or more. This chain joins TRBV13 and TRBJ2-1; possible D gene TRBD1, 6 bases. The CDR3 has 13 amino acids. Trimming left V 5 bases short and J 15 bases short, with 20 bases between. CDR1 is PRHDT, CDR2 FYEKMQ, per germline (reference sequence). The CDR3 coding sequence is TGTGCCAGCAGCCATCGACCGGTAAAACAGGGGTTCTTC. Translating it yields CASSHRPVKQGFF. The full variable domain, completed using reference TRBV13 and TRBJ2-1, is AAGVIQSPRHLIKEKRETATLKCYPIPRHDTVYWYQQGPGQDPQFLISFYEKMQSDKGSIPDRFSAQQFSDYHSELNMSSLELGDSALYFCASSHRPVKQGFFGPGTRLTVL.

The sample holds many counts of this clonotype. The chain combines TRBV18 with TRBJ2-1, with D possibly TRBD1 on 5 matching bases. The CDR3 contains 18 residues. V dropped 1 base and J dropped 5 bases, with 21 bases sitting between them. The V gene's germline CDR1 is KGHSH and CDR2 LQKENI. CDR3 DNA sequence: TGTGCCAGCTCACCACGTATGGGCGTGGGGCGCAATCACAATGAGCAGTTCTTC. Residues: CASSPRMGVGRNHNEQFF.

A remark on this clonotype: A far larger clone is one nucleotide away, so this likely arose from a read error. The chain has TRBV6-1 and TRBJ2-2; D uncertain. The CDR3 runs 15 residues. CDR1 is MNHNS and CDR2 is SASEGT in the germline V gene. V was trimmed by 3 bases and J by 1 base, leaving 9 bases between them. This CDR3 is CASSDSTGNTGELFF. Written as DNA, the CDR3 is TGTGCCAGCAGTGACTCAACGGGGAACACCGGGGAGCTGTTTTTT.

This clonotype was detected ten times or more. This CDR3 is CSAKGGLAGGVLYNEQFF. CDR3 coding DNA: TGCAGTGCCAAAGGGGGACTAGCGGGAGGGGTTCTGTACAATGAGCAGTTCTTC. The chain couples TRBV20-1 to TRBJ2-1, with 16 bases aligning to TRBD2. This CDR3 is 18 amino acids long. V lost 6 bases, J lost 4 bases, and 12 bases stayed unmatched. Per the germline V gene, CDR1 is DFQATT and CDR2 is SNEGSKA (reference sequence).

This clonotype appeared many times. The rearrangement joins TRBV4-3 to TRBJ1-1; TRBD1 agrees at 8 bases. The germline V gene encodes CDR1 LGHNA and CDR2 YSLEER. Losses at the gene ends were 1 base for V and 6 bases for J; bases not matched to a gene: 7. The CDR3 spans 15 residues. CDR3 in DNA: TGCGCCAGCAGCCAAGGGCAGGGGGCCTATTCTGAAGCTTTCTTT. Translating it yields CASSQGQGAYSEAFF.

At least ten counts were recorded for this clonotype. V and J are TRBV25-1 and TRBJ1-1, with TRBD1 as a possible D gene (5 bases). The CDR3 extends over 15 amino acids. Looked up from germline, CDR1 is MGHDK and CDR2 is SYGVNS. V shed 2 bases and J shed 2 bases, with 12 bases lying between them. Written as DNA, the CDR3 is TGTGCCAGCAGTGAAGCCGGGGCAAAAAACACTGAAGCTTTCTTT. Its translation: CASSEAGAKNTEAFF.

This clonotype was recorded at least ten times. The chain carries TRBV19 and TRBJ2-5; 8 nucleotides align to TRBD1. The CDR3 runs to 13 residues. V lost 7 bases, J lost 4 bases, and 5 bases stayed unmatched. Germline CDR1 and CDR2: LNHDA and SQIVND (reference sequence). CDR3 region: CASNKGQAETQYF. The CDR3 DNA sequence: TGTGCCAGTAACAAGGGACAGGCAGAGACCCAGTACTTC.

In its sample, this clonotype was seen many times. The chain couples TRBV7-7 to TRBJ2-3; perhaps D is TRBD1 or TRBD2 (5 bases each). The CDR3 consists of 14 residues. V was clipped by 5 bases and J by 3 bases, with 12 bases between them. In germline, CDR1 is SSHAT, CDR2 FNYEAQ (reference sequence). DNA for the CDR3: TGTGCCAGCAGCCCCGGGACGGAAACAGATACGCAGTATTTT. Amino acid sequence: CASSPGTETDTQYF. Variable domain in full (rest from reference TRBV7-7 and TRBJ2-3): GAGVSQSPRYKVTKRGQDVTLRCDPISSHATLYWYQQALGQGPEFLTYFNYEAQPDKSGLPSDRFSAERPEGSISTLTIQRTEQRDSAMYRCASSPGTETDTQYFGPGTRLTVL.

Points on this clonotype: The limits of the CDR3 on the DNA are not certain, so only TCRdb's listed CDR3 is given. CDR3 region: CASSLTGNTGELFFF. The chain combines TRBV7-2 with TRBJ2-2; the DNA was not compared with TRBD1, the D call given in the table. From germline, CDR1 is SGHTA and CDR2 FQGNSA. The CDR3 totals 15 residues, both ends included.

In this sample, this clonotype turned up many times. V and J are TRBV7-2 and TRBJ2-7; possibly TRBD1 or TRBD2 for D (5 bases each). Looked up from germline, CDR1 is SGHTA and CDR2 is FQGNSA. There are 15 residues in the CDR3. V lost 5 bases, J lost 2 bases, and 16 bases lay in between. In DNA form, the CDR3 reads TGTGCCAGCAGCCAGGGCCCTGGGAGAACCTACGAGCAGTACTTC. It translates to CASSQGPGRTYEQYF.

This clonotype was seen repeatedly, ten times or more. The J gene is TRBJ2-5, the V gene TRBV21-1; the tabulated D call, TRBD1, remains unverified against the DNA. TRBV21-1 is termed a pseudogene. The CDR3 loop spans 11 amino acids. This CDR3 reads CASSKVGAQYF. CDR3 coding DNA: TGTGCCAGCAGCAAAGTAGGGGCCCAGTACTTC.

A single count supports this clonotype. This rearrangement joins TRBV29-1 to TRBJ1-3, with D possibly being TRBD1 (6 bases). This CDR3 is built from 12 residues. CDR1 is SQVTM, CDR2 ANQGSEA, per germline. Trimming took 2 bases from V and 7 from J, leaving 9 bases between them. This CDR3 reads CSVETTGNTIYF. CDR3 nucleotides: TGCAGCGTTGAAACAACAGGGAACACCATATATTTT.

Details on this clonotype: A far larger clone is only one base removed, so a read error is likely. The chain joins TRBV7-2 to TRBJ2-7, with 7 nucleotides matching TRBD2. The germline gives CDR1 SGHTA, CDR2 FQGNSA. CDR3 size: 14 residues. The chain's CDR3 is CASSWGGSTYERYF. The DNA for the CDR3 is TGTGCCAGCAGTTGGGGGGGATCTACCTACGAGCGGTACTTC.

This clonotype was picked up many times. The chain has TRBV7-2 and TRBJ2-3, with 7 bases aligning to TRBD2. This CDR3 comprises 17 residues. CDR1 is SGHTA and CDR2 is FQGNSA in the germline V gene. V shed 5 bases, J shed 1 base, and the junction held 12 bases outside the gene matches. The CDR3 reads CASSQLLTGGRTDTQYF. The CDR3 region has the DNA TGTGCCAGCAGCCAACTCTTAACGGGAGGTCGCACAGATACGCAGTATTTT.

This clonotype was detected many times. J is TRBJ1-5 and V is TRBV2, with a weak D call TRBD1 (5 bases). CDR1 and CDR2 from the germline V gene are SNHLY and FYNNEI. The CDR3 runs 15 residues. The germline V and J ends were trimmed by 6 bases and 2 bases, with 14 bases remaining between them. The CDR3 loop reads CASSSGRVGNQPQHF. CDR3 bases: TGTGCCAGCAGCTCCGGCAGGGTGGGCAATCAGCCCCAGCATTTT.

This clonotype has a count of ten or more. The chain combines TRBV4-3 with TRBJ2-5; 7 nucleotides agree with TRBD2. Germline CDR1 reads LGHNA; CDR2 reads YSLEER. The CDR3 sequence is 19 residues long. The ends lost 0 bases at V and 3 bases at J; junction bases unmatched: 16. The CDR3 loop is CASSQDALTWPSGEETQYF. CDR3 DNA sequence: TGCGCCAGCAGCCAAGATGCCCTGACATGGCCTAGCGGAGAAGAGACCCAGTACTTC.

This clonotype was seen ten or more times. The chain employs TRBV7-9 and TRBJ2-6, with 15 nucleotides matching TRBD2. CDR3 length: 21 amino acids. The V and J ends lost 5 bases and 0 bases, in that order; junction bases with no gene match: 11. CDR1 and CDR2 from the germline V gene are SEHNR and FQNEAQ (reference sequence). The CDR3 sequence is CASSRGLAGGYNRSGANVLTF. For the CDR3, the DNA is TGTGCCAGCAGCCGCGGACTAGCGGGAGGGTATAACCGCTCTGGGGCCAACGTCCTGACTTTC.

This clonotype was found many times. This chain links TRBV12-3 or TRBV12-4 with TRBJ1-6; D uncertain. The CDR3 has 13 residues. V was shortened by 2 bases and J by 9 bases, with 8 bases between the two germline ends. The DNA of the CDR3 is TGTGCCAGCAGTTTACAGCTCTCTTCACCCCTCCACTTT. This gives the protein CASSLQLSSPLHF.

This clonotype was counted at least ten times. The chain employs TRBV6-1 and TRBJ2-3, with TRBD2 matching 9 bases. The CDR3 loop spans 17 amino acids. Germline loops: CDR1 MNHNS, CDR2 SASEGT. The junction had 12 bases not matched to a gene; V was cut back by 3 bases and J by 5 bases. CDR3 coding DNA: TGTGCCAGCAGTGAGACTAGCGGTCGAATGAGGGGAGATACGCAGTATTTT. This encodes CASSETSGRMRGDTQYF.

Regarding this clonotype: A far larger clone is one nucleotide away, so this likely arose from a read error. The CDR3 DNA reads as TGTGCCAGCAGCCAGCGCTGGGGAAGCGGGTACAACGAGCAGTTCTTC. It yields the protein CASSQRWGSGYNEQFF. The genes are TRBV3-1 and TRBJ2-1; a possible D gene is TRBD2 (6 bases). Germline V gives CDR1 LGHDT, CDR2 YNNKEL (reference sequence). This CDR3 has 16 residues.

The CDR3 region has the DNA TGTGCCAGCAGCTTAAAGCCAGCGGGAGTCGGAACCGGGGAGCTGTTTTTT. It codes for CASSLKPAGVGTGELFF. V and J are TRBV7-2 and TRBJ2-2, with TRBD2 identical over 8 bases. The ends lost 2 bases at V and 5 bases at J; junction bases unmatched: 10. Germline V gene data show CDR1 as SGHTA and CDR2 as FQGNSA. The CDR3 runs to 17 residues.

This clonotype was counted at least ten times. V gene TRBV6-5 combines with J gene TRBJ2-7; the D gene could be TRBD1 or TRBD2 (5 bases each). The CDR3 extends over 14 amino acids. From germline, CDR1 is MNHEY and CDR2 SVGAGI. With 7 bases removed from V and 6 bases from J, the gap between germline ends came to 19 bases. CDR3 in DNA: TGTGCCAGCACCTCGGGACGTTGGGAGCCCGAGCAGTACTTC. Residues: CASTSGRWEPEQYF.

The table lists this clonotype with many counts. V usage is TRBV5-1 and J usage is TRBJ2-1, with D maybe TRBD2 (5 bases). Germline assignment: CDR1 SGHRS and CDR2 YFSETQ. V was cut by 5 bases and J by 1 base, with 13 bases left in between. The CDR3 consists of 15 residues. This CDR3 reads CASRQGGTSYNEQFF. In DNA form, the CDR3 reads TGCGCCAGCAGACAAGGAGGTACTTCCTACAATGAGCAGTTCTTC.